One and the same sample provided the 15 T cell receptor beta chains below, sequenced in a study of blood T cell repertoires in COVID-19. Measured with immunoSEQ multiplex PCR; TCRdb has only the in-frame clones, and not every one. In the table there are a few hundred thousand clones, over 75% of which are singletons. Input material: PBMCs or T cells enriched from blood (not recorded which). The receptors shown here come from a man younger than 45 who had recovered from COVID-19.

V usage is TRBV9 and J usage is TRBJ2-1, with D possibly matching TRBD1 (5 bases). CDR1 and CDR2 from the germline V gene are SGDLS and YYNGEE. With 1 base removed from V and 10 bases from J, the gap between germline ends came to 15 bases. The CDR3 loop spans 14 amino acids. CDR3 DNA: TGTGCCAGCAGCGTATCGGTGGGGCCTGAGGAGCAGTTCTTC. Protein: CASSVSVGPEEQFF.

The gene calls are TRBV11-2 and TRBJ2-7; maybe TRBD2 (5 bases). With 4 bases removed from V and 4 bases from J, the gap between germline ends came to 14 bases. The CDR3 has 14 residues. Per the germline V gene, CDR1 is SGHAT and CDR2 is FQNNGV. The CDR3 DNA follows: TGTGCCAGCAGCTACCTCGGGAAACGGTACGAGCAGTACTTC. This translates into CASSYLGKRYEQYF.

This clone came up once. V and J are TRBV5-1 and TRBJ2-3; 14 nucleotides agree with TRBD2. This CDR3 region has 22 residues. V lost 0 bases, J lost 0 bases, and 15 bases stayed unmatched. Germline V gives CDR1 SGHRS, CDR2 YFSETQ. The DNA of the CDR3 is TGCGCCAGCAGCTTGGAGGGGACTAGCGGGAGTTTTCCCCGGGGGAGCACAGATACGCAGTATTTT. The encoded protein is CASSLEGTSGSFPRGSTDTQYF.

A few counts support this clone. This chain connects TRBV19 to TRBJ2-3, with 9 bases aligning to TRBD1. The CDR3 spans 14 residues. The ends lost 6 bases at V and 5 bases at J; junction bases unmatched: 6. Germline V gene sequence: CDR1 LNHDA, CDR2 SQIVND (reference sequence). The CDR3 is CASRKTGGLDTQYF. The CDR3 DNA sequence: TGTGCCAGTAGAAAAACAGGGGGCTTAGATACGCAGTATTTT.

This clone was recorded once. V and J are TRBV28 and TRBJ2-3; D is uncertain. Germline CDR1 reads MDHEN; CDR2 reads SYDVKM. The V gene lost 7 bases and the J gene lost 4 bases, with 9 bases spanning the gap. This CDR3 spans 12 amino acids. The CDR3 nucleotides are TGTGCCAGCACGTCTCCCCCAGATACGCAGTATTTT. Protein: CASTSPPDTQYF.

J is TRBJ2-7 and V is TRBV7-2; 9 bases match TRBD1. This CDR3 contains 16 residues. CDR1 SGHTA and CDR2 FQGNSA come from the germline V gene. Trimming at V came to 3 bases and at J to 2 bases, leaving 8 bases not matched to a gene. CDR3 sequence reads: CASSFRGQGGAYEQYF. The CDR3 nucleotides are TGTGCCAGCAGCTTCCGGGGACAGGGTGGGGCCTACGAGCAGTACTTC.

CDR3 coding DNA: TGCGCCAGCAGCCTTTTAGCGGTTGGGGCCCACAATGAGCAGTTCTTC. Protein product: CASSLLAVGAHNEQFF. The chain uses TRBV5-1 and TRBJ2-1; a possible D gene is TRBD2 (6 bases). This CDR3 contains 16 residues. The germline gives CDR1 SGHRS, CDR2 YFSETQ. The V end was cut by 4 bases, the J end by 5 bases, with 19 bases between.

The genes are TRBV7-9 and TRBJ1-2; 9 bases align to TRBD1. The CDR3 runs to 14 residues. With 5 bases clipped from V and 6 bases from J, the junction kept 7 bases outside the gene matches. From germline, CDR1 is SEHNR and CDR2 FQNEAQ (reference sequence). CDR3 residues: CASSPPGQGHGYTF. The CDR3 nucleotides read TGTGCCAGCAGCCCACCGGGACAGGGACATGGCTACACCTTC.

This clone was observed many times. The rearrangement joins TRBV18 to TRBJ1-1, with D uncertain. Trimming left V 5 bases short and J 2 bases short, with 6 bases between. The CDR3 has 12 amino acids. Germline-derived CDR1 and CDR2 are KGHSH and LQKENI. CDR3 region: CASSDSNTEAFF. The CDR3 DNA reads as TGTGCCAGCTCAGATAGCAACACTGAAGCTTTCTTT.

This clone was seen a few times. V usage is TRBV4-2 and J usage is TRBJ2-3; the match to TRBD1 covers 8 bases. Germline lookup yields CDR1 LGHNA and CDR2 YNFKEQ. The CDR3 loop spans 14 amino acids. V shed 5 bases, J shed 5 bases, and the junction held 6 bases outside the gene matches. The CDR3 coding sequence is TGTGCCAGCAGCTCGACAGGGGTGATAGATACGCAGTATTTT. Its translation is CASSSTGVIDTQYF.

The CDR3 coding sequence is TGTGCCAGCAGGGCCCCCCGGACAGGGGACTACGAGCAGTACTTC. Translated, it gives CASRAPRTGDYEQYF. The V gene is TRBV6-5, the J gene TRBJ2-7; 9 bases agree with TRBD1. Germline trimming cut 6 bases from V and 3 bases from J; bases unmatched to any gene: 9. The CDR3 is 15 residues long. The germline V gene has CDR1 MNHEY and CDR2 SVGAGI.

This clone appeared once. This chain links TRBV7-9 with TRBJ2-1; possibly TRBD2 for D (6 bases). Trimming removed 1 base at V and 4 bases at J, with 14 bases between. The CDR3 spans 16 residues. CDR1 is SEHNR, CDR2 FQNEAQ, per germline (reference sequence). DNA of the CDR3: TGTGCCAGCAGCTTAGTAGGTGGGAGGTCTTACAATGAGCAGTTCTTC. Its protein product is CASSLVGGRSYNEQFF.

The V call is TRBV27, the J call TRBJ1-6; 7 bases agree with TRBD1. There are 14 residues in the CDR3. Trimming at V came to 5 bases and at J to 11 bases, leaving 9 bases not matched to a gene. Germline V lookup: CDR1 MNHEY, CDR2 SMNVEV (reference sequence). The CDR3 protein is CASSILQGRPPLHF. The DNA for the CDR3 is TGTGCCAGCAGTATTTTACAGGGGAGGCCACCCCTCCACTTT.

This clone is a singleton in its sample. The chain has TRBV24-1 and TRBJ2-2; 11 bases are a match to TRBD1. The CDR3 length is 16 residues. The V gene's germline CDR1 is KGHDR and CDR2 SFDVKD. The trim removed 2 bases at V and 7 bases at J, leaving 5 bases unmatched. In DNA, the CDR3 is TGTGCCACCAGTGATTGGGGACAGGGGGTTGGCGGGGAGCTGTTTTTT. Protein product: CATSDWGQGVGGELFF.

The chain uses TRBV10-3 and TRBJ2-3, with a weak D call TRBD2 (6 bases). V was pared by 5 bases and J by 7 bases, with 16 bases between. This CDR3 has 14 residues. Germline CDR1 ENHRY, CDR2 SYGVKD. The CDR3 DNA reads TGTGCCATCAGTTCCGGGACTGCCACGAATACGCAGTATTTT. This encodes CAISSGTATNTQYF.